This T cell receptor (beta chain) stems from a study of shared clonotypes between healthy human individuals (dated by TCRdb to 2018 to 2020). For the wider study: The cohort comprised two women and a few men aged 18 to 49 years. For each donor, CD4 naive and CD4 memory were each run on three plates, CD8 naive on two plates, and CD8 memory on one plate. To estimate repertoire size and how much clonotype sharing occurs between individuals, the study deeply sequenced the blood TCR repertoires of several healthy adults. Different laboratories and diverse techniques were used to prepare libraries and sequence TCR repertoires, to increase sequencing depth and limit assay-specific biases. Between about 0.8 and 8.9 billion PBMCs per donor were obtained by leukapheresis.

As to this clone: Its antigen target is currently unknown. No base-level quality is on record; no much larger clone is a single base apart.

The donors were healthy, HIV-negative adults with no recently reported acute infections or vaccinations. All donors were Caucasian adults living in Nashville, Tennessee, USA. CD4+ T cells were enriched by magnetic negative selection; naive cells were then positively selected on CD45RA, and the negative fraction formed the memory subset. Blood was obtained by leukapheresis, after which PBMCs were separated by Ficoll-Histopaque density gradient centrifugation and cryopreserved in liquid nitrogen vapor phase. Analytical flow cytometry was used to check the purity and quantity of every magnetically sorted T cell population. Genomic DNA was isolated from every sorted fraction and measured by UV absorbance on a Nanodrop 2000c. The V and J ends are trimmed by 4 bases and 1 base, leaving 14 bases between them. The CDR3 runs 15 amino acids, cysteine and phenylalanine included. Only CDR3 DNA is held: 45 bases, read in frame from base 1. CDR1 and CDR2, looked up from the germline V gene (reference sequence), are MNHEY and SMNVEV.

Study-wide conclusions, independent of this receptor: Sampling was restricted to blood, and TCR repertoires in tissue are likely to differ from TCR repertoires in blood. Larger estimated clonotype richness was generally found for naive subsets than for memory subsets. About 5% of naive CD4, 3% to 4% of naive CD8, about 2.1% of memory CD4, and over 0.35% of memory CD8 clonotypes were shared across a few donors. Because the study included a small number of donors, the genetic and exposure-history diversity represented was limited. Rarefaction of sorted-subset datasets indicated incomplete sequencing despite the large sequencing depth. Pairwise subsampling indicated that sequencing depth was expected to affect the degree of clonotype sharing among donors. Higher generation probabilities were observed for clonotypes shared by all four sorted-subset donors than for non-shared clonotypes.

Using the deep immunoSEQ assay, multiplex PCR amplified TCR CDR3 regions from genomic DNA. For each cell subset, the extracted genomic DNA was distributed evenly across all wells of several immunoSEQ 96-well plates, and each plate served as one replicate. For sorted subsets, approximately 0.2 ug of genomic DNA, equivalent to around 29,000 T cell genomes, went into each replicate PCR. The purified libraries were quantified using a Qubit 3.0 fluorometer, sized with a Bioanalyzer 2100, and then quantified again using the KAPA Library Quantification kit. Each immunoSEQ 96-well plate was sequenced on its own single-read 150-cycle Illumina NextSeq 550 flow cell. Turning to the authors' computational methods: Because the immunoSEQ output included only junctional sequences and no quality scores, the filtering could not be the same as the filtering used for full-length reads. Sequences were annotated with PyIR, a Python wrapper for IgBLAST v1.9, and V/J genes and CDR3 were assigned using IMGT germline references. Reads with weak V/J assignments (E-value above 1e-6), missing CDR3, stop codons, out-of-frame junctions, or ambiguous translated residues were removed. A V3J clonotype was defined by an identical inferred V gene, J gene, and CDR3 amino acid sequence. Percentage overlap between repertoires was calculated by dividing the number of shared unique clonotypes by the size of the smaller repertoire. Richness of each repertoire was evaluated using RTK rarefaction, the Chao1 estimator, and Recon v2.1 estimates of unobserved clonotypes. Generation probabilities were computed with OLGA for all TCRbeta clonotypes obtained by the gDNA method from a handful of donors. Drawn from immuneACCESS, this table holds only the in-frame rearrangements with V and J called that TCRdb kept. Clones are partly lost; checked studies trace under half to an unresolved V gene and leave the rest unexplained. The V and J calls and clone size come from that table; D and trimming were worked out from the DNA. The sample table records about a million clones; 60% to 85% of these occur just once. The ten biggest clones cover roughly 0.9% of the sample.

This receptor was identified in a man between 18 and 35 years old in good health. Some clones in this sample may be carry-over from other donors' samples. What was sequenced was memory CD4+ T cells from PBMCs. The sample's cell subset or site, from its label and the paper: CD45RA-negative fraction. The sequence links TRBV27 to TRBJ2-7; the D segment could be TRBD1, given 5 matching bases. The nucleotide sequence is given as TGTGCCAGCAGTTCCTCAGGGCCATTTTCCTACGAGCAGTACTTC. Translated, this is CASSSSGPFSYEQYF.